These 14 T cell receptor beta chains share one sample of origin, sequenced in a study of cytomegalovirus exposure and HLA in healthy donors. Primers included in the PCR were 60 Vbeta and 13 Jbeta primers. This table comes from immunoSEQ multiplex PCR, and its TCRdb copy is limited to in-frame clones, with some not included. The profile shows about 250,000 clones, about 80% of them singletons. The sample comprised PBMCs. The receptors come from a girl under 10 years old in good health and CMV-seronegative.

The gene calls are TRBV7-7 and TRBJ2-5; the D gene is possibly TRBD1 (5 bases). Trimming removed 5 bases at V and 4 bases at J, with 8 bases between. Germline assignment: CDR1 SSHAT and CDR2 FNYEAQ (reference sequence). The CDR3 totals 12 residues. The CDR3 here is CASSPQGETQYF. Written as DNA, the CDR3 is TGTGCCAGCAGCCCCCAGGGAGAGACCCAGTACTTC.

The V and J genes are TRBV5-8 and TRBJ1-2, with D possibly matching TRBD1 (6 bases). Between the trimmed V and J ends, which lost 6 bases and 7 bases, there was a span of 13 bases. This CDR3 contains 12 residues. Germline V gives CDR1 SGHTS, CDR2 YDEGEE. Here the CDR3 reads CASISDSLGYTF. In DNA, the CDR3 is TGTGCCAGCATCTCGGACAGCCTTGGCTACACCTTC.

This chain links TRBV18 with TRBJ2-3; 7 bases align to TRBD1. V lost 1 base and J lost 5; bases outside the gene matches: 6. The CDR3 has 15 residues. Germline V lookup: CDR1 KGHSH, CDR2 LQKENI. CDR3 coding DNA: TGTGCCAGCTCACCACGAGACAGGGAAGGAGATACGCAGTATTTT. This encodes CASSPRDREGDTQYF.

V gene TRBV7-2 combines with J gene TRBJ2-1; tentatively, D is TRBD1 (5 bases). Germline-derived CDR1 and CDR2 are SGHTA and FQGNSA. This CDR3 region has 15 residues. Deletions cut 5 bases from V and 7 bases from J, with 18 bases between. This chain's CDR3 is CASSQGLGIYNEQFF. DNA for the CDR3: TGTGCCAGCAGCCAGGGTTTGGGGATTTATAATGAGCAGTTCTTC.

The V call is TRBV5-6, the J call TRBJ2-7; TRBD1 matches at 9 bases. V lost 0 bases to trimming and J lost 0 bases; unmatched junction nucleotides: 4. From germline, CDR1 is SGHDT and CDR2 YYEEEE. The length of the CDR3 is 16 residues. The CDR3 loop reads CASSLVGQGFSYEQYF. The CDR3 coding sequence is TGTGCCAGCAGCTTGGTAGGACAGGGGTTCTCCTACGAGCAGTACTTC.

The chain couples TRBV5-5 to TRBJ2-2; possible D gene TRBD2, 6 bases. Between the trimmed V and J ends, which lost 4 bases and 2 bases, there was a span of 12 bases. The CDR3 is 15 amino acids. Per germline, CDR1 SGHKS and CDR2 YYEKEE (reference sequence). In DNA form, the CDR3 reads TGTGCCAGCAGCCACCCGGGACTTAACACCGGGGAGCTGTTTTTT. Translated: CASSHPGLNTGELFF.

The rearrangement joins TRBV29-1 to TRBJ1-1, with D possibly TRBD1 on 6 matching bases. The CDR3 contains 13 residues. V lost 7 bases and J lost 2, with 14 bases in between. In germline, CDR1 is SQVTM, CDR2 ANQGSEA. The DNA for the CDR3 is TGCAGCGGCAAAGGGGGAACAAACACTGAAGCTTTCTTT. This codes for CSGKGGTNTEAFF.

The chain carries TRBV28 and TRBJ2-5, with D hard to call. The J call may be mistaken, given a closer DNA end match to TRBJ2-7. The CDR3 has 14 residues. Germline CDR1 reads MDHEN; CDR2 reads SYDVKM. The CDR3 is CASSSTALSYEQYF. CDR3 in DNA: TGTGCCAGCAGTTCCACTGCACTCTCCTACGAGCAGTACTTC.

The rearrangement uses TRBV6-1 and TRBJ2-5; D gene uncertain. The J call may be incorrect, as the DNA end agrees better with TRBJ2-7. Germline V gene lookup returns CDR1 MNHNS and CDR2 SASEGT. This CDR3 is 12 amino acids long. CDR3 residues: CASTLTSYEQYF. In nucleotides, the CDR3 is TGTGCCAGCACCCTAACCTCCTACGAGCAGTACTTC.

A single count supports this clone. This sequence joins TRBV28 and TRBJ2-7; 10 nucleotides align to TRBD1. The CDR3 is made up of 14 amino acids. Germline CDR1 MDHEN, CDR2 SYDVKM. Trimming took 6 bases from V and 2 from J; bases not matched to a gene: 4. CDR3 loop: CASSEDRGPYEQYF. The DNA of the CDR3 is TGTGCCAGCAGCGAAGACAGGGGGCCCTACGAGCAGTACTTC.

The chain couples TRBV5-1 to TRBJ2-3; 12 nucleotides agree with TRBD2. Germline V gene lookup returns CDR1 SGHRS and CDR2 YFSETQ. Trimming removed 5 bases from V and 2 bases from J; junction bases left unmatched: 6. This CDR3 has 16 residues. CDR3 coding DNA: TGCGCCAGCAGATCCGGACTAGCGGGAACCACAGATACGCAGTATTTT. Protein: CASRSGLAGTTDTQYF.

The chain couples TRBV6-1 to TRBJ2-3; the D gene is possibly TRBD2 (6 bases). CDR3 length equals 15 residues. Trimming pared 0 bases from V and 6 bases from J, leaving 13 bases between. Germline CDR1 and CDR2: MNHNS and SASEGT. CDR3 protein: CASSEAGLLPDTQYF. The CDR3 nucleotides are TGTGCCAGCAGTGAAGCGGGACTCCTACCTGATACGCAGTATTTT.

This clone showed up just a few times. V and J are TRBV5-1 and TRBJ2-3; D unclear. Germline lookup yields CDR1 SGHRS and CDR2 YFSETQ. Trimming took off 5 bases at V and 2 bases at J, with 12 bases between the two ends. This CDR3 spans 14 amino acids. CDR3 amino acids: CASSTSSYTDTQYF. The DNA for the CDR3 is TGCGCCAGCAGTACGAGTTCATACACAGATACGCAGTATTTT.

The chain couples TRBV4-2 to TRBJ2-7; perhaps TRBD1 as D (5 bases). Germline V gives CDR1 LGHNA, CDR2 YNFKEQ. This CDR3 has 16 amino acids. V lost 0 bases and J 3 bases, leaving 15 bases between the germline ends. The CDR3 DNA is TGTGCCAGCAGCCAAGATGCGCAGGACAAAAGCTACGAGCAGTACTTC. Translated, it gives CASSQDAQDKSYEQYF.